This TCR beta chain was recovered during a study of cytomegalovirus exposure and HLA in healthy donors. Overall study findings and caveats: Fewer N-insertions than the roughly 700-donor mean were reportedly shown by an Asian-associated ancestry cluster in a later analysis. Analyses of presence/absence relied on an assumption of roughly uniform sequencing depth across donors.

Only one count was recorded for this clone. Its antigen is unidentified. PCR involved 60 Vbeta and 13 Jbeta primers. Profiling relied on immunoSEQ multiplex PCR, and the TCRdb table lists in-frame clones only, not all of them. This table holds around 150,000 clones, 76% found once. This CDR3 spans 17 amino acids. CDR1 is MNHNS and CDR2 is SASEGT in the germline V gene. The receptor comes from a woman between 40 and 55 years old in good health and CMV-seronegative. Source material: PBMCs. The chain couples TRBV6-1 to TRBJ2-5; TRBD2 matches 8 bases. TRBJ2-7 matches the DNA end more closely, so the J call is doubtful. CDR3 nucleotides: TGTGCCAGCAGTGAAGTCTTCGGGGGGGATTACTCCTACGAGCAGTACTTC. Amino acid sequence: CASSEVFGGDYSYEQYF.